The subject of this entry is one T cell receptor (beta chain). The CDR3 covers 15 residues. V gave up 6 bases and J gave up 4 bases; unmatched junction bases: 7. From germline, CDR1 is KGHSH and CDR2 LQKENI. These data are taken from a study of blood T cell repertoires in COVID-19. Patients from Seattle were sampled longitudinally, starting during active infection. The method was immunoSEQ multiplex PCR; TCRdb's version includes in-frame clones alone and lacks a portion of them. The sample comprises 28,000 or so clones, 80% to 90% of which are singletons, and about 29% rests with the top ten. The sequence was obtained from a woman older than 75 with COVID-19, enrolled during active disease. The sample taken for sequencing was peripheral blood. The chain combines TRBV18 with TRBJ2-7, with 12 bases that match TRBD2. In nucleotides, the CDR3 is TGTGCCAGCTCGGACTCTAGCGGGGGGGCTTACGAGCAGTACTTC. As protein: CASSDSSGGAYEQYF.